This T cell receptor beta chain emerged from a study of T cells in women clearing cervical HPV infection. All participants had a single incident cervical HPV16 infection, and prevalent HPV16 infections were excluded. HPV was found by MY09/MY11 PCR and dot-blot genotyping. The CDR3 spans 15 residues. Germline CDR1 reads KGHSH; CDR2 reads LQKENI. The trim removed 6 bases at V and 3 bases at J, leaving 7 bases unmatched. Using immunoSEQ multiplex PCR, the repertoire was profiled, and TCRdb retains in-frame clones only, with some absent. In all, the sample yields 30,000 to 50,000 clones. Concerning this clone itself: The DNA ends 3 residues before the CDR3 does, and the rest of the CDR3 is filled in from the germline J gene.

Sequenced material: blood buffy coat. This clonotype originated in a woman aged 18-70 years with a cervical HPV16 infection that either progressed to CIN3+ or cleared (not recorded which). V usage is TRBV18 and J usage is TRBJ2-7, with TRBD2 matching over 11 bases. This CDR3 reads CASSPSGGLFYEQYF. CDR3 DNA (partial): TGTGCCAGCTCTCCTAGCGGGGGGCTATTCTACGAG.